Sequencing of this TCR beta chain was carried out in a study of cytomegalovirus exposure and HLA in healthy donors. Notes on the study in general: Among TCR sequences, most were rare, though some public TCRs appeared in many donors. Three CMV-associated chains were confirmed in vitro to be specific for CMV antigens.

In regard to this clone: Its antigen is not identified.

There are 18 residues in the CDR3. The germline gives CDR1 LGHNA, CDR2 YSLEER. Trimming cost V 5 bases and J 1 base, with 21 bases left between them. The study ran its PCR with 60 Vbeta and 13 Jbeta primers. Sequenced by immunoSEQ multiplex PCR; TCRdb stores in-frame clones only, minus some. Of about 140,000 clones listed, about four fifths are singletons. The sequence was obtained from a man in his forties in good health and CMV-seropositive. The gene calls are TRBV4-3 and TRBJ1-5; a weak D match, TRBD1 (6 bases). Material for sequencing was PBMCs. The CDR3 bases are TGCGCCAGCAGCGAATCTTGGACAGCACTTCGGAGCAATCAGCCCCAGCATTTT. Protein sequence: CASSESWTALRSNQPQHF.